One and the same sample provided the 20 T cell receptor beta chains below, sequenced in a study of CD4+ T cells in melanoma. The assay was immunoSEQ multiplex PCR, and TCRdb's table has in-frame clones only and misses some. In the table there are over 130,000 clones, about nine tenths of which are singletons. These receptors were taken from a human donor with melanoma.

V is TRBV27 and J is TRBJ2-7; no clear D. V gave up 1 base and J gave up 0 bases, with 10 bases separating them. CDR3 length equals 15 residues. Germline V lookup: CDR1 MNHEY, CDR2 SMNVEV (reference sequence). The CDR3 sequence: CASSLFPGNSYEQYF. CDR3 sequence (DNA): TGTGCCAGCAGTTTATTCCCAGGTAACTCCTACGAGCAGTACTTC.

J is TRBJ1-1 and V is TRBV10-3, with TRBD1 matching 9 bases. V was pared by 5 bases and J by 6 bases, with 7 bases of the junction left unmatched. CDR3 length: 14 amino acids. Germline CDR1 ENHRY, CDR2 SYGVKD. CDR3 DNA: TGTGCCATCAGTCCGGGACAGGGTCCCTCTGAAGCTTTCTTT. Translation gives CAISPGQGPSEAFF.

V and J are TRBV9 and TRBJ1-6; D is unresolved. From germline, CDR1 is SGDLS and CDR2 YYNGEE. V dropped 6 bases and J dropped 7 bases, with 23 bases sitting between them. This CDR3 comprises 17 residues. The CDR3 is CASKSGGPGGRNSPLHF. The CDR3 region has the DNA TGTGCCAGCAAGTCGGGCGGCCCGGGCGGAAGGAATTCACCCCTCCACTTT.

The chain has TRBV5-4 and TRBJ2-3; no firm D call. The CDR3 extends over 13 amino acids. Per the germline V gene, CDR1 is SGHNT and CDR2 is YYREEE (reference sequence). V lost 2 bases, J lost 3 bases, and 7 bases lay in between. The CDR3 sequence: CASSFPGTDTQYF. The CDR3 DNA reads as TGTGCCAGCAGCTTCCCCGGGACAGATACGCAGTATTTT.

The chain combines TRBV4-1 with TRBJ2-7; 7 bases are shared with TRBD2. Trimming cost V 0 bases and J 4 bases; bases outside gene matches: 9. This CDR3 is built from 16 residues. Per the germline V gene, CDR1 is MGHRA and CDR2 is YSYEKL. CDR3 amino acids: CASSQEVGRGSYEQYF. The CDR3 DNA reads as TGCGCCAGCAGCCAAGAGGTAGGGCGGGGGAGTTACGAGCAGTACTTC.

The V gene is TRBV30, the J gene TRBJ2-5; 7 bases agree with TRBD1. Trimming cost V 7 bases and J 3 bases; bases outside gene matches: 8. The CDR3 has 13 residues. CDR1 is GTSNPN and CDR2 is SVGIG in the germline V gene (reference sequence). CDR3 coding DNA: TGTGCCTACTTATTAGGGGGCGAAGAGACCCAGTACTTC. It encodes CAYLLGGEETQYF.

V usage is TRBV2 and J usage is TRBJ1-2; D uncertain. There are 13 residues in the CDR3. Deletions cut 4 bases from V and 4 bases from J, with 10 bases between. The germline V gene has CDR1 SNHLY and CDR2 FYNNEI. Written as DNA, the CDR3 is TGTGCCAGCAGTGCGCAGAGGGTCTATGGCTACACCTTC. Its protein product is CASSAQRVYGYTF.

V is TRBV7-3 and J is TRBJ1-1; D gene unclear. There are 13 residues in the CDR3. From germline, CDR1 is SGHTA and CDR2 FQGTGA. The V end was cut by 5 bases, the J end by 1 base, with 8 bases between. The CDR3 sequence: CASSLSGNTEAFF. CDR3 DNA sequence: TGTGCCAGCAGCCTATCCGGGAACACTGAAGCTTTCTTT. Full variable domain (rest looked up from reference TRBV7-3 and TRBJ1-1): GAGVSQTPSNKVTEKGKYVELRCDPISGHTALYWYRQSLGQGPEFLIYFQGTGAADDSGLPNDRFFAVRPEGSVSTLKIQRTERGDSAVYLCASSLSGNTEAFFGQGTRLTVV.

CDR3 protein: CASSPAVLSGETQYF. CDR3 DNA: TGCGCCAGCAGCCCCGCTGTCCTAAGTGGAGAGACCCAGTACTTC. The rearrangement links TRBV5-1 to TRBJ2-5; D gene ambiguous. There are 15 residues in the CDR3. Germline V gives CDR1 SGHRS, CDR2 YFSETQ. V was clipped by 4 bases and J by 4 bases, with 17 bases between them.

This clone was found once. The chain couples TRBV6-6 to TRBJ2-5; D is possibly TRBD2 (6 bases). The germline V gene encodes CDR1 MNHNY and CDR2 SVGAGI (reference sequence). Trimming removed 2 bases at V and 4 bases at J, with 8 bases between. CDR3 size: 13 residues. Written as DNA, the CDR3 is TGTGCCAGCAGTTACGTGGGGGGAGAGACCCAGTACTTC. Residues: CASSYVGGETQYF.

V gene TRBV9 combines with J gene TRBJ2-2, with D perhaps TRBD1 (6 bases). V was clipped by 1 base and J by 5 bases, with 15 bases between them. This CDR3 spans 16 amino acids. CDR1 and CDR2 (germline): SGDLS, YYNGEE. CDR3 DNA sequence: TGTGCCAGCAGCGTAAGGGCAGGGGTGGAGACCGGGGAGCTGTTTTTT. Protein sequence: CASSVRAGVETGELFF.

The DNA of the CDR3 is TGTGCCAGCAGTGTACAGGGAGGGAATGAAAAACTGTTTTTT. Translating gives CASSVQGGNEKLFF. The chain carries TRBV6-7 and TRBJ1-4; tentative D call: TRBD1 (6 bases). TRBV6-7 has ORF status, its function being uncertain. The CDR3 length is 14 residues. Trimming removed 5 bases at V and 5 bases at J, with 12 bases between.

This clone was counted once. This chain connects TRBV25-1 to TRBJ1-4; no clear D gene. CDR3 length: 15 residues. In germline, CDR1 is MGHDK, CDR2 SYGVNS. V was trimmed by 4 bases and J by 4 bases, leaving 13 bases between them. The CDR3 region is CASSGQIWNNEKLFF. For the CDR3, the DNA is TGTGCCAGCAGTGGGCAAATCTGGAATAATGAAAAACTGTTTTTT.

This clone showed up just once. J is TRBJ2-3 and V is TRBV7-3; 11 bases align to TRBD2. CDR3 length: 16 amino acids. V was pared by 5 bases and J by 0 bases, with 4 bases of the junction left unmatched. CDR1 is SGHTA and CDR2 is FQGTGA in the germline V gene. The CDR3 nucleotides read TGTGCCAGCAGCACCCGACTAGCGGGGAGCACAGATACGCAGTATTTT. Residues: CASSTRLAGSTDTQYF.

The V call is TRBV19, the J call TRBJ1-4; a possible D gene is TRBD1 (5 bases). Germline CDR1 reads LNHDA; CDR2 reads SQIVND (reference sequence). The CDR3 consists of 15 residues. V lost 3 bases to trimming and J lost 0 bases, with 8 bases between them. CDR3 protein: CASSMQGATNEKLFF. The CDR3 DNA sequence: TGTGCCAGTAGTATGCAGGGTGCAACTAATGAAAAACTGTTTTTT.

CDR3 protein: CSVVGGSDTQYF. The CDR3 DNA is TGCAGCGTTGTCGGGGGATCAGATACGCAGTATTTT. The chain couples TRBV29-1 to TRBJ2-3, with D possibly TRBD2 on 6 matching bases. There are 12 residues in the CDR3. Trimming removed 4 bases at V and 4 bases at J, with 9 bases between. Germline V gene sequence: CDR1 SQVTM, CDR2 ANQGSEA.

The chain links TRBV25-1 to TRBJ2-7, with D perhaps matching TRBD1 (5 bases). The germline V and J ends were trimmed by 5 bases and 4 bases, with 9 bases remaining between them. Per the germline V gene, CDR1 is MGHDK and CDR2 is SYGVNS. The CDR3 runs 12 residues. The CDR3 is CASSKTEYEQYF. The CDR3 bases are TGTGCCAGCAGTAAGACAGAGTACGAGCAGTACTTC.

The rearrangement uses TRBV4-1 and TRBJ1-6; D uncertain. Per the germline V gene, CDR1 is MGHRA and CDR2 is YSYEKL. V was clipped by 1 base and J by 10 bases, with 23 bases between them. This CDR3 has 18 residues. CDR3 amino acids: CASSQVLSQRRSGSPLHF. The CDR3 DNA reads TGCGCCAGCAGCCAAGTTCTGAGTCAGAGGCGTTCGGGGTCACCCCTCCACTTT.

The chain recombines TRBV11-2 with TRBJ1-4, with 7 bases fitting TRBD1. This CDR3 region has 14 residues. With 5 bases clipped from V and 6 bases from J, the junction kept 6 bases outside the gene matches. Germline V lookup: CDR1 SGHAT, CDR2 FQNNGV. The CDR3 here is CASSQDRVYEKLFF. The CDR3 nucleotides read TGTGCCAGCAGCCAAGACAGGGTCTATGAAAAACTGTTTTTT.

CDR3 sequence (DNA): TGTGCCAGCAGGAGATCAGTCTCTGGAAACACCATATATTTT. Residues: CASRRSVSGNTIYF. The J gene is TRBJ1-3, the V gene TRBV28; D is unclear. Between the trimmed V and J ends, which lost 6 bases and 0 bases, there was a span of 9 bases. The V gene's germline CDR1 is MDHEN and CDR2 SYDVKM. The length of the CDR3 is 14 residues.